This entry is about one TCR beta chain. What this receptor recognizes is not known. The record has no base qualities; no much larger clone is one base away. Sequenced using an Illumina HiSeq 1500. TCRdb trimmed public reads at Q25 via fastp, called clones via MiXCR and kept in-frame beta chains. Duplicate CDR3 protein sequences are folded into a single record with the most common DNA and genes. Across this sample there are some 99,000 distinct CDR3 sequences, with approximately 28% seen only once. Around 80% of the sample goes to the ten largest clones. The record originates from a study of T cell repertoires in cytomegalovirus infection (dated by TCRdb to between 2018 and 2020). Background on the whole study: Recently identified HLA-C-restricted CMV epitopes, whose presentation resists viral immunomodulation, were targeted by peptide stimulations together with well-studied HLA-B-restricted epitopes. Because public TCR beta signatures pointed to carriage of CMV infection together with the matching HLA type, the HLA type of each donor mattered for the analysis. What the research found in general, with its limitations: The ex vivo response was dominated by HLA-C-restricted CMV-specific TCR beta clonotypes, which also provided the single most frequent clonotype in two of eight donors. Cumulative frequency of public TCR beta family members discriminated carriers of CMV infection plus the relevant HLA type in this cohort and an independent roughly 330-donor cohort.

The treatment or condition label on this specimen signifies: in vitro stimulation with specific CMV peptide epitopes to enrich CMV-specific T cells. For CDR1 and CDR2, the germline V gene lists SGHVS and FNYEAQ. The CDR3 numbers 16 residues from cysteine through phenylalanine. CDR3 DNA only is kept here, 48 bases in frame from base 1. Here V drops 6 bases and J drops 0 bases, and the junction holds 6 bases not matched to any gene. The specimen was CD8+ T cells from cultured PBMCs, collected from culture after CMV antigen stimulation. The sequence derives from a human donor in good health (CMV status not recorded). Some clones in this sample may be carry-over from other donors' samples. The chain employs TRBV7-6 and TRBJ2-2, and 8 junctional nucleotides match TRBD1. CDR3 sequence: CASSVQGGPNTGELFF. The DNA sequence is as follows: TGTGCCAGCAGTGTACAGGGGGGACCGAACACCGGGGAGCTGTTTTTT.